This T cell receptor (beta chain) was recovered during a study of blood T cell repertoires in COVID-19 (TCRdb year 2020). Turning to the overall study: The collaborator samples originated in the United States, Italy and Spain and spanned the acute and convalescent phases of COVID-19. The material from the prospective study consisted of cDNA or gDNA derived from T cells, B-cell-depleted T cells, or PBMCs. The dataset comprised deeply sampled blood TCRbeta repertoires from subjects exposed to, actively infected with, or recovered from COVID-19. The repertoires were made available in a free public database intended to serve as a resource for research on the immune response to SARS-CoV-2. Samples were obtained from the ongoing ImmuneRACE study (first 160 participants) and from some 1,300 subjects provided by 6 global collaborators. Nearly every sample came with metadata listing a de-identified subject ID, COVID-19 status, age in years and sex. HLA class I and class II types, where available, came from metadata supplied by the sample provider rather than from assay-based typing.

Whole blood was collected in K2EDTA tubes by collaborating institutions according to the institutions' own protocols. For TCRbeta analysis, collaborators shipped samples in one of three forms: frozen whole blood, isolated PBMCs, or DNA extracted from either of those sample types. This clone has a single count. What antigen it recognizes has not been identified. No base quality values were provided; no much bigger clone lies one nucleotide off. As encoded in the germline V gene (reference sequence), CDR1 is MNHEY while CDR2 is SMNVEV. The trim is 2 bases for V and 3 bases for J, with a gap of 8 bases between the germline ends. CDR3 length: 13 amino acids, cysteine to phenylalanine. This entry keeps only the CDR3 DNA: 39 bases, framed from base 1. TCRbeta CDR3 regions were amplified from genomic DNA by means of the immunoSEQ Assay, a bias-controlled multiplex PCR. The study's own analysis went as follows. The number of nucleated cells in each sample was estimated by amplification of reference gene primers within the assay. Sequence reads were collapsed and filtered to measure the absolute abundance of every unique TCRbeta CDR3 rearrangement. For each sample, productive Simpson clonality was calculated by taking the square root of Simpson's diversity index across productive rearrangements. This immuneACCESS table, as held by TCRdb, lists in-frame sequences with V and J called but not all clones. Of the missing ones, under half trace to an unresolved V gene in checked studies; the others have no known cause. V, J and clone size reflect that table, while D and trimming were determined from the DNA. The sample table contains approximately 120,000 clones; only one count was recorded for roughly 88% of them. Over 4.5% of the sample belongs to the ten largest clones.

Overall results and qualifications from the work: The quantity of clinical and demographic metadata differed by source and by participant and was supplied without curation.

The V and J segments used are TRBV27 and TRBJ2-7; possibly the D gene is TRBD2, per 5 matching bases. This TCR came from a human donor in a cohort sampled during active COVID-19. The sequenced material came from peripheral blood. The CDR3 region has the sequence CASSLTRSYEQYF. The DNA is as follows: TGTGCCAGCAGTTTAACTAGAAGCTACGAGCAGTACTTC.